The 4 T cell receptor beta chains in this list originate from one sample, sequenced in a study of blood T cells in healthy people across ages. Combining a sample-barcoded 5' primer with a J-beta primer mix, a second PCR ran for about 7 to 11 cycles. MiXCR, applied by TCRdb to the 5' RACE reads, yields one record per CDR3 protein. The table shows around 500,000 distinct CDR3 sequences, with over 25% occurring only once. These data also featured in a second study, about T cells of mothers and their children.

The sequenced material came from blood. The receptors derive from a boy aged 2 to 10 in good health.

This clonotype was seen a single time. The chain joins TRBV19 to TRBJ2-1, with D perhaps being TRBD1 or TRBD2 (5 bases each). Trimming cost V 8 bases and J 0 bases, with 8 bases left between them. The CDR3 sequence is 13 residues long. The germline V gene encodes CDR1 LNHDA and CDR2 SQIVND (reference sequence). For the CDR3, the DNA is TGTGCCAGTGCCGGGGCCTCCTACAATGAGCAGTTCTTC. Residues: CASAGASYNEQFF.

Written as DNA, the CDR3 is TGCGCCAGCAGCCAAGAACAGCAGATAGCCAAAAACATTCAGTACTTC. It encodes CASSQEQQIAKNIQYF. The chain recombines TRBV4-1 with TRBJ2-4, with no clear D. Looked up from germline, CDR1 is MGHRA and CDR2 is YSYEKL. The V end lost 0 bases, the J end lost 0 bases, and 9 bases lay between the germline ends. The CDR3 has 16 amino acids.

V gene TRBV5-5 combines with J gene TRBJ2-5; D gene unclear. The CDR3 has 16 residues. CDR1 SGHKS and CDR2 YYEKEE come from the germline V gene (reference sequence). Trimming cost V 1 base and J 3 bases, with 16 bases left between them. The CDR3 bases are TGTGCCAGCAGCTTGACGAGTTTGCTTAGAGAAGAGACCCAGTACTTC. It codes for CASSLTSLLREETQYF.

CDR3 loop: CSAPGLAVADTQYF. DNA for the CDR3: TGCAGTGCCCCCGGACTAGCGGTCGCAGATACGCAGTATTTT. The chain uses TRBV20-1 and TRBJ2-3; 10 bases match TRBD2. The length of the CDR3 is 14 residues. Trimming cost V 6 bases and J 4 bases; bases outside gene matches: 7. Germline CDR1 and CDR2: DFQATT and SNEGSKA (reference sequence).